This TCR beta chain appears in the sequencing data of a study of blood T cells in healthy people across ages. The germline gives CDR1 SGHTA, CDR2 FQGNSA. V shed 5 bases, J shed 6 bases, and the junction held 12 bases outside the gene matches. The CDR3 runs to 15 residues. Next came a second PCR, run for about 7 to 12 cycles, which used a sample-barcoded 5' primer along with a J-beta primer mix. TCRdb re-analysed the 5' RACE reads in MiXCR, keeping a single row per CDR3 protein. Here the sample spans around 1,000,000 distinct CDR3 sequences, around two fifths being singletons. Material: blood. The chain carries TRBV7-2 and TRBJ1-2, with 7 bases identical to TRBD1. The clonotype comes from a man aged 18-30 years in good health. The CDR3 region is CASSPGWDSSNGYTF. In DNA form, the CDR3 reads TGTGCCAGCAGCCCTGGATGGGACAGTTCAAATGGCTACACCTTC.